The following is a T cell receptor (beta chain) sequence with its context. PCR employed 60 Vbeta and 13 Jbeta primers. This table comes from immunoSEQ multiplex PCR, and its TCRdb copy is limited to in-frame clones, with some not included. The sample contains about 150,000 clones, around four fifths of which appear only once. The entry originates in a study of cytomegalovirus exposure and HLA in healthy donors. Germline CDR1 and CDR2: MNHEY and SMNVEV (reference sequence). The CDR3 totals 14 residues. The ends lost 8 bases at V and 7 bases at J; junction bases unmatched: 10. Donors were ostensibly healthy at sampling, although undocumented immune exposures were probable.

The J gene is TRBJ1-4, the V gene TRBV27; 7 bases are a match to TRBD1. The TCR was taken from a boy under 10 years old in good health and CMV-seronegative. Input material: PBMCs. CDR3 nucleotide sequence: TGTGCCAGCGCCCAGAGAAGGGACAGTGAAAAACTGTTTTTT. This translates into CASAQRRDSEKLFF.